Shown below are 9 T cell receptor beta chains from a single sample sequenced in a study of T cells in Graves' hyperthyroidism and ophthalmopathy. RNA transcripts gave rise to amplified TCR beta CDR3 regions. The TCR CDR3 was amplified in a first-round RT-PCR using the HTBI primer set. TCRdb processed the multiplex PCR reads anew with MiXCR; each CDR3 protein has one entry. The sample has over 500,000 distinct CDR3 sequences, about a sixth seen once. Specimen: blood. Receptor source: a woman aged 18 to 35 with Graves' ophthalmopathy.

This clonotype came up many times. The V gene is TRBV20-1, the J gene TRBJ2-3, with unresolved D. The CDR3 contains 15 residues. Trimming left V 6 bases short and J 0 bases short, with 16 bases between. Germline CDR1 and CDR2: DFQATT and SNEGSKA (reference sequence). CDR3 protein: CSASKAATSTDTQYF. Here the CDR3 DNA reads TGCAGTGCATCTAAGGCAGCAACTAGCACAGATACGCAGTATTTT.

The chain employs TRBV13 and TRBJ2-2; no clear D gene. The CDR3 extends over 13 amino acids. Looked up from germline, CDR1 is PRHDT and CDR2 is FYEKMQ (reference sequence). V lost 6 bases and J 2 bases, leaving 7 bases between the germline ends. Here the CDR3 reads CASREINTGELFF. CDR3 in DNA: TGTGCCAGCAGGGAGATTAACACCGGGGAGCTGTTTTTT.

This clonotype was recorded many times. The V gene is TRBV30, the J gene TRBJ2-7; 13 nucleotides agree with TRBD2. CDR3 size: 14 residues. The J segment lost 5 bases and the V segment lost 3 bases, leaving 4 bases of the junction unmatched. Germline-derived CDR1 and CDR2 are GTSNPN and SVGIG (reference sequence). CDR3 bases: TGTGCCTGGAGGGGACTAGCGGGGAGGCACGAGCAGTACTTC. This encodes CAWRGLAGRHEQYF. Variable domain in full (rest from reference TRBV30 and TRBJ2-7): SQTIHQWPATLVQPVGSPLSLECTVEGTSNPNLYWYRQAAGRGLQLLFYSVGIGQISSEVPQNLSASRPQDRQFILSSKKLLLSDSGFYLCAWRGLAGRHEQYFGPGTRLTVT.

The rearrangement joins TRBV10-3 to TRBJ1-1, with D possibly TRBD1 on 5 matching bases. The CDR3 is 14 amino acids. V was shortened by 5 bases and J by 3 bases, with 13 bases between the two germline ends. Looked up from germline, CDR1 is ENHRY and CDR2 is SYGVKD. The CDR3 DNA reads as TGTGCCATCAGTCCCCGGCCGGGGGACACTGAAGCTTTCTTT. It translates to CAISPRPGDTEAFF.

The CDR3 bases are TGTGCCAGCAACCCAAGACGGGGATCAACTAATGAAAAACTGTTTTTT. As protein: CASNPRRGSTNEKLFF. This sequence joins TRBV6-1 and TRBJ1-4, with D uncertain. CDR3 length: 16 residues. Trimming took 7 bases from V and 0 from J, leaving 15 bases between them. Germline assignment: CDR1 MNHNS and CDR2 SASEGT.

This clonotype came up many times. V and J are TRBV18 and TRBJ2-4; D unclear. The CDR3 runs 14 residues. V lost 1 base to trimming and J lost 8 bases, with 12 bases between them. Germline V gene lookup returns CDR1 KGHSH and CDR2 LQKENI. The CDR3: CASSPQDLGDIQYF. CDR3 DNA sequence: TGTGCCAGCTCACCACAGGACCTTGGGGACATTCAGTACTTC.

The table lists this clonotype with a few counts. The genes are TRBV4-1 and TRBJ2-1; no firm D call. This CDR3 has 15 residues. Looked up from germline, CDR1 is MGHRA and CDR2 is YSYEKL. Between the trimmed V and J ends, which lost 2 bases and 5 bases, there was a span of 13 bases. CDR3 in DNA: TGCGCCAGCAGCCAACCGGCGACCTGGAACAATGAGCAGTTCTTC. Protein: CASSQPATWNNEQFF.

The chain uses TRBV12-3 or TRBV12-4 and TRBJ1-5, with TRBD1 matching 7 bases. The CDR3 length is 19 residues. With 3 bases clipped from V and 0 bases from J, the junction kept 14 bases outside the gene matches. CDR3 nucleotide sequence: TGTGCCAGCAGTTTGGGGGCGGGACAGCGACTTTATAGCAATCAGCCCCAGCATTTT. Residues: CASSLGAGQRLYSNQPQHF.

This clonotype was recorded a few times. The rearrangement joins TRBV9 to TRBJ1-5, with 8 bases fitting TRBD1. The length of the CDR3 is 15 residues. CDR1 and CDR2 (germline): SGDLS, YYNGEE. V lost 3 bases, J lost 2 bases, and 4 bases stayed unmatched. CDR3 sequence reads: CASSATGAGNQPQHF. The DNA for the CDR3 is TGTGCCAGCAGCGCGACAGGGGCAGGCAATCAGCCCCAGCATTTT.